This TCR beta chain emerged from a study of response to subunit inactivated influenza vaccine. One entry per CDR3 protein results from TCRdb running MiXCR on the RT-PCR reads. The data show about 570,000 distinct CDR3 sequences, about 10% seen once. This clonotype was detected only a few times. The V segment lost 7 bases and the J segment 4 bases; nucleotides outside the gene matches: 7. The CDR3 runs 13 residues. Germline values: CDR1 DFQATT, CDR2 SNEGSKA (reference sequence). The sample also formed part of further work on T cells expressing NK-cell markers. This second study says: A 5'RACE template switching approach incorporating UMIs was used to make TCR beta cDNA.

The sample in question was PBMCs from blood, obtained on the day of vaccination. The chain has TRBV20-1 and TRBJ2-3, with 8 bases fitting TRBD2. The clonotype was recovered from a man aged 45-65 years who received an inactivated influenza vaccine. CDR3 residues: CSGGSGGADTQYF. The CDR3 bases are TGCAGTGGTGGCAGCGGGGGTGCAGATACGCAGTATTTT.